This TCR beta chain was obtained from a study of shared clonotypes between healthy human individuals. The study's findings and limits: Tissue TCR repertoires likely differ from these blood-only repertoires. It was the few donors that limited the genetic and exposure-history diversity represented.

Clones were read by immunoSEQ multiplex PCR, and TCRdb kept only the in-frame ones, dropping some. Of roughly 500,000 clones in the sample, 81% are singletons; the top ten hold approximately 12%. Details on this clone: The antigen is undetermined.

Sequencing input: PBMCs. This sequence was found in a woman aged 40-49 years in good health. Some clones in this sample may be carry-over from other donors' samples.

The CDR3 here is CASSLVPEAYNEQFF. CDR3 nucleotides: TGTGCCAGCAGCTTAGTTCCAGAGGCCTACAATGAGCAGTTCTTC. V gene TRBV5-2 combines with J gene TRBJ2-7; no DNA check was done on the table's D call, TRBD2. The DNA end favors TRBJ2-1, so the J call may be wrong. TRBV5-2 is a pseudogene segment. The CDR3 covers 15 residues.